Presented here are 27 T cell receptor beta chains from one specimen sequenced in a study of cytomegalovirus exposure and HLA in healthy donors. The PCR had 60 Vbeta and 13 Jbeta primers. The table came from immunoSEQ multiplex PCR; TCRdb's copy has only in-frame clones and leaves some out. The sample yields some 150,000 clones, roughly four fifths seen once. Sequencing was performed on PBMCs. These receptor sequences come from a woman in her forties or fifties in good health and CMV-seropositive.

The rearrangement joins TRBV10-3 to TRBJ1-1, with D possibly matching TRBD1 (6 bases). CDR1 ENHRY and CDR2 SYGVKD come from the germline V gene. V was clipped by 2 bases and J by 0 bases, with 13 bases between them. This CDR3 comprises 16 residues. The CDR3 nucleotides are TGTGCCATCAGTGAGAGGTCAGGGGATATGAACACTGAAGCTTTCTTT. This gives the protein CAISERSGDMNTEAFF.

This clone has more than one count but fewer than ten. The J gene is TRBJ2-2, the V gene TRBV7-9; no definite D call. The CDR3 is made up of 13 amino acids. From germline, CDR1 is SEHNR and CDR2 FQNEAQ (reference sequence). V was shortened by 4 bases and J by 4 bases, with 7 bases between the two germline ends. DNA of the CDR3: TGTGCCAGCAGCTCAGGAACCACCGGGGAGCTGTTTTTT. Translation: CASSSGTTGELFF.

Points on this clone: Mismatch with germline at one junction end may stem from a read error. The DNA for the CDR3 is TGTGCCAGCAGCTTTAGCTGGGACAGCACTGGGGCCAACGGCCTGACTTTC. Translation gives CASSFSWDSTGANGLTF. The gene calls are TRBV7-9 and TRBJ2-6; the match to TRBD1 covers 7 bases. Germline CDR1 is SEHNR and CDR2 is FQNEAQ (reference sequence). The CDR3 loop spans 17 amino acids.

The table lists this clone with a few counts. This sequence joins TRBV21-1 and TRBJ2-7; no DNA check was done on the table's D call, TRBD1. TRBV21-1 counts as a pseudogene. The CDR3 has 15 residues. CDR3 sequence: CASSNSRRGFYEQYF. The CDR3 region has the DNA TGTGCCAGCAGCAATTCGCGCAGGGGGTTCTACGAGCAGTACTTC.

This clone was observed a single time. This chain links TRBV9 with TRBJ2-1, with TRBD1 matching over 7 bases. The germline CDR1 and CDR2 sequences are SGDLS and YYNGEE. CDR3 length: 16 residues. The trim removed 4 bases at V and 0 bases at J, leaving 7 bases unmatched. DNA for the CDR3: TGTGCCAGCAGCTATAATAGGGACAGCTCCTACAATGAGCAGTTCTTC. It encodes CASSYNRDSSYNEQFF.

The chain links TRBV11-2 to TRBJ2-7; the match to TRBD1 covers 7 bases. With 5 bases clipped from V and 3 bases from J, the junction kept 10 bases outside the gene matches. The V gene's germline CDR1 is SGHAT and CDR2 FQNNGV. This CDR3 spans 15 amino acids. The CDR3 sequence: CASSHSTGSHYEQYF. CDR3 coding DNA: TGTGCCAGCAGCCACTCGACAGGGAGCCACTACGAGCAGTACTTC.

The CDR3 reads CASSLEGPDTQYF. The CDR3 nucleotides read TGTGCCAGCAGCTTAGAGGGGCCAGATACGCAGTATTTT. This rearrangement joins TRBV7-8 to TRBJ2-3; TRBD1 is a possible D gene (5 bases). Germline V CDR1 and CDR2: SGHVS, FQNEAQ. The CDR3 contains 13 residues. The V end lost 1 base, the J end lost 4 bases, and 6 bases lay between the germline ends.

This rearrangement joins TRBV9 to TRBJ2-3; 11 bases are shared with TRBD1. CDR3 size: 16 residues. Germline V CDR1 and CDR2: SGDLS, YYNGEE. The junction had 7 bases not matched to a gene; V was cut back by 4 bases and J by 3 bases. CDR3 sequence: CASSQGQGAQTDTQYF. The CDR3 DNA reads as TGTGCCAGCAGCCAAGGACAGGGGGCGCAAACAGATACGCAGTATTTT.

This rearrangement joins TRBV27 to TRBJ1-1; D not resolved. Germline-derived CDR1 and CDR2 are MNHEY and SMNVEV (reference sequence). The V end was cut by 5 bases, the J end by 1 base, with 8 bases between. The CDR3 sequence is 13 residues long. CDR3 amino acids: CASSISRNTEAFF. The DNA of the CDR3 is TGTGCCAGCAGTATCTCTCGGAACACTGAAGCTTTCTTT.

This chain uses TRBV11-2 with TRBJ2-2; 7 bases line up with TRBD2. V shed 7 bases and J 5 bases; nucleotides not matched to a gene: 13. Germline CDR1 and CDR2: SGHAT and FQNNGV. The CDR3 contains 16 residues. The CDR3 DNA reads TGTGCCAGCACCTCTTTAGTCGGGGGGAATACCGGGGAGCTGTTTTTT. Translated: CASTSLVGGNTGELFF.

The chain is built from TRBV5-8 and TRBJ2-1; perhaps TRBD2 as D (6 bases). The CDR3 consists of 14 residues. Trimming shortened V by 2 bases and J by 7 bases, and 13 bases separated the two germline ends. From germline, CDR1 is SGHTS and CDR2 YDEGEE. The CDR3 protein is CASSLEPRGNEQFF. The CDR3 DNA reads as TGTGCCAGCAGCTTAGAACCCCGGGGGAATGAGCAGTTCTTC.

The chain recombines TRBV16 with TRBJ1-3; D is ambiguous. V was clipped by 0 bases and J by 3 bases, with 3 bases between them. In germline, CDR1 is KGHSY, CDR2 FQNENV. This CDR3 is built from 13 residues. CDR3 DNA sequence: TGTGCCAGCAGCCAATCTTATGGAAACACCATATATTTT. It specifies CASSQSYGNTIYF.

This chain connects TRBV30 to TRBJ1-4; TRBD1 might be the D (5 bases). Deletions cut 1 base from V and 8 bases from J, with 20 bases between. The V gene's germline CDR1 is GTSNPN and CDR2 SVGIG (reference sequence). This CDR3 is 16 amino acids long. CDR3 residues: CAWSDSIGQGREKLFF. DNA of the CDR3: TGTGCCTGGAGTGACAGTATCGGGCAGGGTAGGGAAAAACTGTTTTTT. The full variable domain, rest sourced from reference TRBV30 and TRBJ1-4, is SQTIHQWPATLVQPVGSPLSLECTVEGTSNPNLYWYRQAAGRGLQLLFYSVGIGQISSEVPQNLSASRPQDRQFILSSKKLLLSDSGFYLCAWSDSIGQGREKLFFGSGTQLSVL.

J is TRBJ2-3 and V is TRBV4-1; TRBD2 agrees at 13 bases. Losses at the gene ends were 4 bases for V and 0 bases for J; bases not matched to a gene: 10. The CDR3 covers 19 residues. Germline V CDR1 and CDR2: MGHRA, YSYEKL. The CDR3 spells CASSLIPGLAGPSTDTQYF. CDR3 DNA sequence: TGCGCCAGCAGCCTAATACCGGGACTAGCGGGGCCTAGCACAGATACGCAGTATTTT.

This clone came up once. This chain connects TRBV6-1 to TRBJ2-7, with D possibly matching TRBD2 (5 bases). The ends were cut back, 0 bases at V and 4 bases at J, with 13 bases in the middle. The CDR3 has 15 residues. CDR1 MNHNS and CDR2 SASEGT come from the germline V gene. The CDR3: CASSEARGYQYEQYF. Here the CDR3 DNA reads TGTGCCAGCAGTGAAGCGCGAGGGTATCAGTACGAGCAGTACTTC.

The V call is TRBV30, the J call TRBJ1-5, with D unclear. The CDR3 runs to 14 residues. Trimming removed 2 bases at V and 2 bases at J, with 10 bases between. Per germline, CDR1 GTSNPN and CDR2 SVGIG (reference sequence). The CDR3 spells CAWSRGLGNQPQHF. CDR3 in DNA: TGTGCCTGGAGTAGAGGGCTTGGCAATCAGCCCCAGCATTTT.

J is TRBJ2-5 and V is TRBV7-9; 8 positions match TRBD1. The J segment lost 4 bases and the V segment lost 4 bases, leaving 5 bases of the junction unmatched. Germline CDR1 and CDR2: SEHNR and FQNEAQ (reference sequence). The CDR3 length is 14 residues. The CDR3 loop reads CASSSRQGRETQYF. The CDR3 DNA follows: TGTGCCAGCAGCTCCCGACAGGGGCGAGAGACCCAGTACTTC.

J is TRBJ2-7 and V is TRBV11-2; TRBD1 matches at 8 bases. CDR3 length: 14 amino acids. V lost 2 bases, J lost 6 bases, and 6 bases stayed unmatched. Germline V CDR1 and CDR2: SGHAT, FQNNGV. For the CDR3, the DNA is TGTGCCAGCAGCTTATCGGGACAGGTAGGCGAGCAGTACTTC. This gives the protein CASSLSGQVGEQYF. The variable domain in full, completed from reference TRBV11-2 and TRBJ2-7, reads EAGVAQSPRYKIIEKRQSVAFWCNPISGHATLYWYQQILGQGPKLLIQFQNNGVVDDSQLPKDRFSAERLKGVDSTLKIQPAKLEDSAVYLCASSLSGQVGEQYFGPGTRLTVT.

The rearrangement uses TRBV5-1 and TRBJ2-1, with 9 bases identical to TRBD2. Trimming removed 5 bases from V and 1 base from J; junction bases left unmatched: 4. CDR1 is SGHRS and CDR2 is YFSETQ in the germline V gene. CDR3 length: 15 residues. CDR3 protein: CASRRLADSYNEQFF. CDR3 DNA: TGCGCCAGCAGACGACTAGCGGATTCCTACAATGAGCAGTTCTTC.

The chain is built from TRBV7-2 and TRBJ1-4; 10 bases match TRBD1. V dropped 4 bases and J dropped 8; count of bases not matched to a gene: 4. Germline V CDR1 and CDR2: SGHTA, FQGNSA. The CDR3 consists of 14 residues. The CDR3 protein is CASSSGTGDEKLFF. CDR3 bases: TGTGCCAGCAGCTCAGGGACAGGGGACGAAAAACTGTTTTTT.

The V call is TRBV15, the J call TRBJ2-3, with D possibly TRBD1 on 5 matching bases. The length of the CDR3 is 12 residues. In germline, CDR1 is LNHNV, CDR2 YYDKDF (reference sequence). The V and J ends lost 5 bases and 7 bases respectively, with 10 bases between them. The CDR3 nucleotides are TGTGCCACCAGCCATGGGGCACATACGCAGTATTTT. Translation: CATSHGAHTQYF.

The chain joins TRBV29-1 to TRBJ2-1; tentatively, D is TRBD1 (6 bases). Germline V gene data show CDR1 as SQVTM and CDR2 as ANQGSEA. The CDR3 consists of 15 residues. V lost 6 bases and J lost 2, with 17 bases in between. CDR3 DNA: TGCAGCGTAGCTACCAGGGGCATCCCCTACAATGAGCAGTTCTTC. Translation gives CSVATRGIPYNEQFF.

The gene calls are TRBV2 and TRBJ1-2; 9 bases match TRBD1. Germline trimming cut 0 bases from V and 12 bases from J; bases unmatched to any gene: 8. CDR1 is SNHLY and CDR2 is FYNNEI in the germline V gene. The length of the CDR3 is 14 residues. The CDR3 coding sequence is TGTGCCAGCAGTGAAGCCCGCTTTACAGGGGGCCACACCTTC. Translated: CASSEARFTGGHTF.

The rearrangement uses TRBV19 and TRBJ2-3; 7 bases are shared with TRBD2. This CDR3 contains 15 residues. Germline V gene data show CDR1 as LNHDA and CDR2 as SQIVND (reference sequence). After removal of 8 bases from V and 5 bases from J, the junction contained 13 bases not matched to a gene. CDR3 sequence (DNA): TGTGCCAGTCATCCAAGCGGGAAAGCGGGAGATACGCAGTATTTT. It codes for CASHPSGKAGDTQYF.

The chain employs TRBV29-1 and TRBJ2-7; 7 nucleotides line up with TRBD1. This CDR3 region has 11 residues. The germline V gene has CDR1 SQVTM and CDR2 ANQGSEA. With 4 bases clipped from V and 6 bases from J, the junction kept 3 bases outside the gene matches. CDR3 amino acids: CSVATGSEQYF. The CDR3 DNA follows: TGCAGCGTTGCGACAGGGAGCGAGCAGTACTTC.

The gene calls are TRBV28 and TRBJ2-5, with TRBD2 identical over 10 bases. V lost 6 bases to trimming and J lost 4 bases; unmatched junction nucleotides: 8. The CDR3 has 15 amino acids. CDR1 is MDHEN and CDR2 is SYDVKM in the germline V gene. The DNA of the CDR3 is TGTGCCAGCAGGGCTACATTAGCGGGAGGAGAGACCCAGTACTTC. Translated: CASRATLAGGETQYF. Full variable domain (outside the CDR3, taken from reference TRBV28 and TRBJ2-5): DVKVTQSSRYLVKRTGEKVFLECVQDMDHENMFWYRQDPGLGLRLIYFSYDVKMKEKGDIPEGYSVSREKKERFSLILESASTNQTSMYLCASRATLAGGETQYFGPGTRLLVL.

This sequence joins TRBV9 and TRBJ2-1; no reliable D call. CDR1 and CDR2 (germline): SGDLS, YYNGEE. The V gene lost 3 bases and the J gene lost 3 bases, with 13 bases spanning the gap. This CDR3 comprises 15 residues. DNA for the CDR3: TGTGCCAGCAGCGATGCCCCTAGTCGCTACAATGAGCAGTTCTTC. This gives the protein CASSDAPSRYNEQFF.